This record covers a single T cell receptor (beta chain). No antigen is known for it. The germline V and J ends were trimmed by 4 bases and 5 bases, with 16 bases remaining between them. Looked up from germline, CDR1 is SGHDT and CDR2 is YYEEEE. The CDR3 covers 14 residues. The source of the sample is a study of post-analysis software for immune sequencing data. Study-wide points: The F measure placed samples prepared in the same batch into strongly shared clusters. TRBV segments more frequent in patients than in controls numbered five and included TRBV5-6, TRBV5-1 and TRBV20-1.

Every TCR beta cDNA library bore unique molecular identifiers. In TCRdb, the PCR reads were re-called with MiXCR into one record per CDR3 protein. Of 750,000 to 950,000 distinct CDR3 sequences listed, roughly 50% are singletons. This chain connects TRBV5-6 to TRBJ2-7, with D perhaps TRBD1 (6 bases). This receptor was identified in a girl aged 10 to 17 with multiple sclerosis. Sequencing used blood. The CDR3 nucleotides read TGTGCCAGCAGCCTTAGAAACAGGGTCCACGAGCAGTACTTC. Translated, it gives CASSLRNRVHEQYF.